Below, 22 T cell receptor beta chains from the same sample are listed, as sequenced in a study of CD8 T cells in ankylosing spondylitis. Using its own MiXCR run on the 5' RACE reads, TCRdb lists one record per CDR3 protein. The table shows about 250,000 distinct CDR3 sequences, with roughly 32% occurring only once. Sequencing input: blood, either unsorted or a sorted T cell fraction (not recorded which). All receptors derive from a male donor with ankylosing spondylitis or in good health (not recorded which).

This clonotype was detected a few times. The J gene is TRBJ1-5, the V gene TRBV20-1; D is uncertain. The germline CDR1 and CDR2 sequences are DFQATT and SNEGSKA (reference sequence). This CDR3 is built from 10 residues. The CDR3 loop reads CRDSNQPQHF. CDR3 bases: TGCAGAGACAGCAATCAGCCCCAGCATTTT.

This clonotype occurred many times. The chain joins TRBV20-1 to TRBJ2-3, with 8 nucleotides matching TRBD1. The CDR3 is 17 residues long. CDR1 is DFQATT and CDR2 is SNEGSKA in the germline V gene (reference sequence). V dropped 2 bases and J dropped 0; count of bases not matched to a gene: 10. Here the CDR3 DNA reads TGCAGTGCTAGAATCAGACAGGGGCCCCTTAGCACAGATACGCAGTATTTT. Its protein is CSARIRQGPLSTDTQYF.

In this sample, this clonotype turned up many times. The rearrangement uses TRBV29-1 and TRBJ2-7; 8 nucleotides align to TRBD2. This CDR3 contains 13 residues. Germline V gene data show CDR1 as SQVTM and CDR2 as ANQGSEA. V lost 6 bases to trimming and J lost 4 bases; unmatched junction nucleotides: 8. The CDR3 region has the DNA TGCAGCGTGAGCGGGGGCTCTACTTACGAGCAGTACTTC. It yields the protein CSVSGGSTYEQYF.

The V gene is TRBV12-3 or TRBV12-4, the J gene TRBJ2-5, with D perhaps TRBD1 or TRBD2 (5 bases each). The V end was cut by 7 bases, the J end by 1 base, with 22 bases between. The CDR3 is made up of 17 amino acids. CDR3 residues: CASTSLGDEWGQETQYF. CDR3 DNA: TGTGCCAGCACTTCCTTGGGGGACGAGTGGGGCCAAGAGACCCAGTACTTC.

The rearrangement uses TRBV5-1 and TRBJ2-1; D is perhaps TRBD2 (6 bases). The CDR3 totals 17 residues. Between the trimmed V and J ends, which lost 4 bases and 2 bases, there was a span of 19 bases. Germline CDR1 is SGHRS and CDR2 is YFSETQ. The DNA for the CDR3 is TGCGCCAGCAGCCCGCATTTTGCCGGGGGAGCCTACAATGAGCAGTTCTTC. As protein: CASSPHFAGGAYNEQFF.

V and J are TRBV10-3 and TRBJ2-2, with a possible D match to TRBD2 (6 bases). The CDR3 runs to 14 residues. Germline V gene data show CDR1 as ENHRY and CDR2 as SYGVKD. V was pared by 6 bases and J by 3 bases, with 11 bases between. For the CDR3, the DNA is TGTGCCATCAGGCGGGACGGATACACCGGGGAGCTGTTTTTT. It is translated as CAIRRDGYTGELFF.

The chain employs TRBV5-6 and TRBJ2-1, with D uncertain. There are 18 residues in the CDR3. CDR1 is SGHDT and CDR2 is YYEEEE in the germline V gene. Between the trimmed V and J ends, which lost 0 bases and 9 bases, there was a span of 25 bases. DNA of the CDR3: TGTGCCAGCAGCTTGGTCGGGCAGGTGAAATTTTTTTGGTGTGAGCAGTTCTTC. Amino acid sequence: CASSLVGQVKFFWCEQFF.

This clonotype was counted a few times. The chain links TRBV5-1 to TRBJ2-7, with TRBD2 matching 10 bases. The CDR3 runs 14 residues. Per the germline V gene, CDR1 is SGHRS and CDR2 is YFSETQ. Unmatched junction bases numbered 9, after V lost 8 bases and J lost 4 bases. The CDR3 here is CASKRGGPRYEQYF. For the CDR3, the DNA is TGCGCCAGTAAGCGGGGGGGCCCGAGGTACGAGCAGTACTTC.

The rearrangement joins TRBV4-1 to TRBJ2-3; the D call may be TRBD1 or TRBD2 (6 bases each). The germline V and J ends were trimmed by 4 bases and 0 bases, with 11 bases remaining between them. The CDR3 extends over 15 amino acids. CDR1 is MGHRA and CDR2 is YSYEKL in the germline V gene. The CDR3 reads CASSLQGTSTDTQYF. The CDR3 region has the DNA TGCGCCAGCAGCCTCCAGGGGACTAGCACAGATACGCAGTATTTT.

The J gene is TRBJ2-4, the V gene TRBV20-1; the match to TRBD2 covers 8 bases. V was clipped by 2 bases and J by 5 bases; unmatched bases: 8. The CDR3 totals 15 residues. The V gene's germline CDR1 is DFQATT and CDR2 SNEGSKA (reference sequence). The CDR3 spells CSARRAGVQENIQYF. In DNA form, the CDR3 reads TGCAGTGCTAGACGAGCGGGGGTTCAGGAAAACATTCAGTACTTC.

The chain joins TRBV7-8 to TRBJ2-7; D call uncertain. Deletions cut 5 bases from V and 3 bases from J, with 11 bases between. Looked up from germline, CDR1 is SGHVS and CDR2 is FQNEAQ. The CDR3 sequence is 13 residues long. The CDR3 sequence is CASSLTGHYEQYF. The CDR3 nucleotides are TGTGCCAGCAGCCTGACGGGTCACTACGAGCAGTACTTC.

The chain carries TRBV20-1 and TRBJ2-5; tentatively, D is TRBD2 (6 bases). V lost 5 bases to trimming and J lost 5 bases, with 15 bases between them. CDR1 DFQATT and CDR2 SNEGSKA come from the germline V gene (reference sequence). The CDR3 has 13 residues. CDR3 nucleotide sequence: TGCAGTGCTTACTCCGGGACTCGGGAGACCCAGTACTTC. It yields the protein CSAYSGTRETQYF.

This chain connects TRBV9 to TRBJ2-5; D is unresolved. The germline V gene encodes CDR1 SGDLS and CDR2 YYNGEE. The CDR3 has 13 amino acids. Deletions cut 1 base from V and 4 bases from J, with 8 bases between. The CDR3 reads CASSVWGLETQYF. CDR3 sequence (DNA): TGTGCCAGCAGCGTATGGGGTTTAGAGACCCAGTACTTC.

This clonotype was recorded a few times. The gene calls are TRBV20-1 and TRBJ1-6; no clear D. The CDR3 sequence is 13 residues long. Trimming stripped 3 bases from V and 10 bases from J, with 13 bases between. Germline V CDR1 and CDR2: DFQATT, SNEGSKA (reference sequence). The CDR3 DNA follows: TGCAGTGCTAGCCCGGGGTGGCAATCACCCCTCCACTTT. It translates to CSASPGWQSPLHF.

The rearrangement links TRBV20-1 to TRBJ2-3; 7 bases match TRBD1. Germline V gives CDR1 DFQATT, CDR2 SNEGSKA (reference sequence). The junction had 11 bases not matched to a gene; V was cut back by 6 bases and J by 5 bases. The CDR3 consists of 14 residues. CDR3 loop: CSANGAGGLDTQYF. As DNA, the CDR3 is TGCAGTGCCAATGGGGCAGGGGGTTTAGATACGCAGTATTTT.

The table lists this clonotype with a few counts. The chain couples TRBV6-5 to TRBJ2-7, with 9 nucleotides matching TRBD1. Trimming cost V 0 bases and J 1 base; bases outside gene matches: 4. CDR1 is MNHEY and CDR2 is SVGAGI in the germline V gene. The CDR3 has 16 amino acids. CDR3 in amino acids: CASSYSQTGGSYEQYF. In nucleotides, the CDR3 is TGTGCCAGCAGTTACTCCCAGACAGGGGGATCCTACGAGCAGTACTTC.

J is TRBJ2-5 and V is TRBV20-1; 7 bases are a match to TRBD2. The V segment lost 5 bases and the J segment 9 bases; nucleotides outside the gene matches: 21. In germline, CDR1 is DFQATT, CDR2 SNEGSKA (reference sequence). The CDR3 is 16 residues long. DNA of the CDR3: TGCAGTGCTTTTCTTAAGCAAATAGGAGCGGGGAATGCCCAGTACTTC. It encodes CSAFLKQIGAGNAQYF.

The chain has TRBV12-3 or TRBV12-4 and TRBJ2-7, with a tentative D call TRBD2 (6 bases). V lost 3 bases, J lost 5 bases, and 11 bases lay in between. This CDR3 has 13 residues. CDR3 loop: CASSFGGFNEQYF. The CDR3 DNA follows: TGTGCCAGCAGTTTTGGAGGGTTCAACGAGCAGTACTTC.

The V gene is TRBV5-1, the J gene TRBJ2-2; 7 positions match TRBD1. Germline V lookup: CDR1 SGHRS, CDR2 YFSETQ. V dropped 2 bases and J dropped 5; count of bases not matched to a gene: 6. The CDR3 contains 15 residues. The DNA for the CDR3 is TGCGCCAGCAGCTTAGGACAGGTTGGAACCGGGGAGCTGTTTTTT. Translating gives CASSLGQVGTGELFF.

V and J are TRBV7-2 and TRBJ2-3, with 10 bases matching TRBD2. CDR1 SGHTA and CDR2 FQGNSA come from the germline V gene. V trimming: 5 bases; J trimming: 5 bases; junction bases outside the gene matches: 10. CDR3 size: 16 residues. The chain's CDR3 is CASSRVSGGARDTQYF. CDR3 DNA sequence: TGTGCCAGCAGCCGGGTCAGCGGGGGGGCTAGAGATACGCAGTATTTT.

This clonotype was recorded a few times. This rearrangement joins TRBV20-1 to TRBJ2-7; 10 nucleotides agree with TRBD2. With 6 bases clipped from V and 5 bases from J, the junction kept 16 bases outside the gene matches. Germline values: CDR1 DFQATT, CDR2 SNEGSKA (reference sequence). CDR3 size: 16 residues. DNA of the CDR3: TGCAGTGCCCAATCCCCGCTAGCGGGAGTTCGGAACGAGCAGTACTTC. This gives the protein CSAQSPLAGVRNEQYF.

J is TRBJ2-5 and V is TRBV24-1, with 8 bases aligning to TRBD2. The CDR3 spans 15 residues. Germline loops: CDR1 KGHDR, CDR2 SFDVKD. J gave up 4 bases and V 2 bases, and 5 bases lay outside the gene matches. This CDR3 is CATSDYGLARETQYF. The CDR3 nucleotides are TGTGCCACCAGTGATTACGGACTAGCTCGAGAGACCCAGTACTTC.